Below, 29 T cell receptor beta chains from the same sample are listed, as sequenced in a study of T cells expressing NK-cell markers. From the 5' RACE reads, TCRdb lists one entry per CDR3 protein and no DNA. This sample carries fewer than 400,000 distinct CDR3 sequences, with roughly a tenth going to the ten biggest clones. Sample: blood T cells: a sorted CD56 or NKG2C T cell subset, CD4+ or CD8+ T cells, or bulk PBMC T cells (not recorded which). These TCRs come from a woman between 45 and 60 years old in good health.

The V gene is TRBV4-1, the J gene TRBJ2-1; TCRdb picks TRBD2, but there is no DNA to check that call. This CDR3 is 17 amino acids long. Per the germline V gene, CDR1 is MGHRA and CDR2 is YSYEKL. The CDR3 sequence: CASSHPNLAGGPREQFF.

This chain links TRBV9 with TRBJ2-2; TCRdb's D call, TRBD2, is unchecked because there is no DNA. This CDR3 spans 16 amino acids. The V gene's germline CDR1 is SGDLS and CDR2 YYNGEE. CDR3 region: CASSVGLAGATGELFF. Supplemented by reference TRBV9 and TRBJ2-2, the full variable domain reads DSGVTQTPKHLITATGQRVTLRCSPRSGDLSVYWYQQSLDQGLQFLIQYYNGEERAKGNILERFSAQQFPDLHSELNLSSLELGDSALYFCASSVGLAGATGELFFGEGSRLTVL.

The rearrangement joins TRBV5-1 to TRBJ2-2; the TRBD2 assignment by TCRdb is unverifiable without DNA. Germline loops: CDR1 SGHRS, CDR2 YFSETQ. This CDR3 is built from 16 residues. The CDR3 region is CASSMGLALVTGELFF.

This chain connects TRBV19 to TRBJ2-2; TCRdb selects TRBD1, and the lack of DNA leaves this call unchecked. The length of the CDR3 is 18 residues. The germline V gene encodes CDR1 LNHDA and CDR2 SQIVND (reference sequence). The CDR3 is CASSISILTGANTGELFF.

The CDR3 reads CASSRDRSRNTYNEQFF. The V and J genes are TRBV6-2 or TRBV6-3 and TRBJ2-1; TCRdb proposes TRBD1, but this gene call is untestable without DNA. This CDR3 comprises 17 residues. Germline V lookup: CDR1 MNHEY, CDR2 SVGEGT.

The chain carries TRBV20-1 and TRBJ2-7; the D gene TCRdb calls, TRBD1, cannot be checked with no DNA. The CDR3 loop spans 14 amino acids. Per the germline V gene, CDR1 is DFQATT and CDR2 is SNEGSKA (reference sequence). CDR3: CSANGPVDSYEQYF.

V is TRBV2 and J is TRBJ2-1. The V gene's germline CDR1 is SNHLY and CDR2 FYNNEI. The CDR3 sequence is 11 residues long. The chain's CDR3 is CAILSGNEQFF.

V is TRBV7-8 and J is TRBJ2-1; TCRdb calls TRBD1, which cannot be checked without DNA. CDR1 and CDR2 (germline): SGHVS, FQNEAQ. The CDR3 runs to 15 residues. The CDR3 sequence: CASSLSGGGYNEQFF.

The genes are TRBV7-2 and TRBJ2-3; TCRdb outputs TRBD2, but without DNA this stays unchecked. CDR3 length equals 15 residues. Germline V lookup: CDR1 SGHTA, CDR2 FQGNSA. The CDR3 region is CASSPAAGGADTQYF.

The chain uses TRBV12-3 or TRBV12-4 and TRBJ2-5. The length of the CDR3 is 14 residues. The CDR3 is CASRLAGVSETQYF.

The rearrangement uses TRBV28 and TRBJ1-1; the D call of TRBD1 rests on TCRdb alone, since no DNA is present to check it. This CDR3 has 13 residues. In germline, CDR1 is MDHEN, CDR2 SYDVKM. The CDR3: CASILPGGAEAFF.

The chain is built from TRBV5-1 and TRBJ2-5; the D gene TCRdb calls, TRBD1, cannot be checked with no DNA. Germline CDR1 reads SGHRS; CDR2 reads YFSETQ. The CDR3 has 15 residues. This CDR3 reads CASSLEGTVKETQYF.

V and J are TRBV30 and TRBJ2-5. CDR1 and CDR2 (germline): GTSNPN, SVGIG (reference sequence). This CDR3 has 13 residues. CDR3 in amino acids: CAWSVTRKETQYF.

The chain is built from TRBV5-6 and TRBJ2-1; TCRdb proposes TRBD1, but this gene call is untestable without DNA. There are 15 residues in the CDR3. Germline V lookup: CDR1 SGHDT, CDR2 YYEEEE. CDR3 in amino acids: CAISKGGDLYNEQFF.

The genes are TRBV12-3 or TRBV12-4 and TRBJ2-1; TCRdb outputs TRBD1, but without DNA this stays unchecked. The CDR3 has 13 amino acids. The CDR3 spells CASSSLPWGEQFF.

This chain joins TRBV29-1 and TRBJ2-1; there is no DNA to check the TCRdb D call of TRBD2. From germline, CDR1 is SQVTM and CDR2 ANQGSEA. CDR3 size: 13 residues. CDR3 sequence reads: CSVSTSGYNEQFF.

The chain couples TRBV14 to TRBJ2-1; the TCRdb D gene call, TRBD1, has no DNA to confirm it. The V gene's germline CDR1 is SGHDN and CDR2 FVKESK. The CDR3 sequence is 12 residues long. The CDR3 loop is CASSPTGIGQFF.

V and J are TRBV12-3 or TRBV12-4 and TRBJ2-3; TCRdb picks TRBD2, but there is no DNA to check that call. This CDR3 has 17 amino acids. CDR3 amino acids: CASSPSLAGVDPDTQYF.

The V call is TRBV6-1, the J call TRBJ2-1; TCRdb proposes TRBD1, but this gene call is untestable without DNA. Germline assignment: CDR1 MNHNS and CDR2 SASEGT. The CDR3 is 13 amino acids. CDR3 protein: CASAGTNNNEQFF.

The V call is TRBV10-1, the J call TRBJ2-1; the D gene TCRdb calls, TRBD2, cannot be checked with no DNA. There are 14 residues in the CDR3. Germline CDR1 is WNHNN and CDR2 is SYGVQD (reference sequence). The CDR3 sequence is CASSGTSASGEQFF.

V and J are TRBV10-2 and TRBJ2-1; TCRdb reports TRBD2, a call that lacks DNA to check it against. The CDR3 contains 13 residues. CDR1 is WSHSY, CDR2 SAAADI, per germline. CDR3 amino acids: CASEGLATLEQFF.

J is TRBJ2-6 and V is TRBV6-5; TCRdb proposes TRBD1, but this gene call is untestable without DNA. The length of the CDR3 is 17 residues. Germline CDR1 is MNHEY and CDR2 is SVGAGI. CDR3 amino acids: CASRPGQGYSGANVLTF.

The V call is TRBV5-1, the J call TRBJ2-7; TCRdb outputs TRBD1, but without DNA this stays unchecked. The CDR3 length is 15 residues. CDR1 SGHRS and CDR2 YFSETQ come from the germline V gene. CDR3 sequence: CASSLVWGGQDEQYF.

The chain is built from TRBV2 and TRBJ2-7; as DNA is missing, the TRBD2 call by TCRdb cannot be tested. Looked up from germline, CDR1 is SNHLY and CDR2 is FYNNEI. The CDR3 totals 16 residues. The CDR3 protein is CASSGGTSGRGGEQYF.

The chain carries TRBV20-1 and TRBJ2-3; TCRdb outputs TRBD2, but without DNA this stays unchecked. Germline CDR1 DFQATT, CDR2 SNEGSKA (reference sequence). This CDR3 region has 15 residues. CDR3 sequence: CSARRRQKVTDTQYF.

CDR3 sequence reads: CSVEGTLTSYNEQFF. This chain joins TRBV29-1 and TRBJ2-1; the D call of TRBD2 rests on TCRdb alone, since no DNA is present to check it. This CDR3 spans 15 amino acids. Germline V lookup: CDR1 SQVTM, CDR2 ANQGSEA.

The chain joins TRBV29-1 to TRBJ1-2. This CDR3 is built from 11 residues. Germline V gene lookup returns CDR1 SQVTM and CDR2 ANQGSEA. CDR3 sequence reads: CSVGGGGGYTF.

The chain is built from TRBV6-5 and TRBJ2-1; the D call of TRBD1 rests on TCRdb alone, since no DNA is present to check it. The CDR3 contains 14 residues. Germline V CDR1 and CDR2: MNHEY, SVGAGI. CDR3 sequence reads: CASTPGGAYNEQFF.

CDR3 sequence reads: CSVAERGGSYNEQFF. The J gene is TRBJ2-1, the V gene TRBV29-1; the D call of TRBD2 rests on TCRdb alone, since no DNA is present to check it. This CDR3 has 15 amino acids. Germline CDR1 and CDR2: SQVTM and ANQGSEA.